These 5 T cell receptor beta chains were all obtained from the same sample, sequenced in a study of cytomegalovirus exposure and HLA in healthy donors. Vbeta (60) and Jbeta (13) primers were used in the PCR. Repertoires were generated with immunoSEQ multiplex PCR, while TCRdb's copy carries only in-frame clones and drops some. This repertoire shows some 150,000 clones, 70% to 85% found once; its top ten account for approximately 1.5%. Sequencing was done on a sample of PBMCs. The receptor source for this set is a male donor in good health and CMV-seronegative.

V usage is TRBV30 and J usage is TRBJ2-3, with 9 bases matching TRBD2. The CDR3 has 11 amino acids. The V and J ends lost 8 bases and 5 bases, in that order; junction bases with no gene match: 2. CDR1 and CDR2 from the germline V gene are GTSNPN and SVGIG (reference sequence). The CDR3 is CAPLAGDTQYF. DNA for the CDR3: TGTGCCCCACTAGCGGGAGATACGCAGTATTTT.

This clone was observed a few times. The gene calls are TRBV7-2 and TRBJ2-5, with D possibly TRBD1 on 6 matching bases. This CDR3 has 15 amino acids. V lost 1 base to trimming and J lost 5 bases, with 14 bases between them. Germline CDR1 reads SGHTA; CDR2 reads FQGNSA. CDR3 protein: CASSLDTGRWETQYF. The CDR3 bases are TGTGCCAGCAGCTTAGATACAGGGCGATGGGAGACCCAGTACTTC.

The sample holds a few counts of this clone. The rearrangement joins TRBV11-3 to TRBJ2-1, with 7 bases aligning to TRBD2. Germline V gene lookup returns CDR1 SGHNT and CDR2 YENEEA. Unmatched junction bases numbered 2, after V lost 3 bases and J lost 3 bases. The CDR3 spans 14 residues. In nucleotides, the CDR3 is TGTGCCAGCAGCTTGTGGGAGGGCTACAATGAGCAGTTCTTC. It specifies CASSLWEGYNEQFF.

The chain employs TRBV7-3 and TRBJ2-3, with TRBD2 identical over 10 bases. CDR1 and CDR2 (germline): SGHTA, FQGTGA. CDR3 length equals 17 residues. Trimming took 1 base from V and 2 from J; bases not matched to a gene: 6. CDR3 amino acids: CASSLNAGTSDTDTQYF. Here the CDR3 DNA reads TGTGCCAGCAGCTTAAACGCCGGGACTAGCGACACAGATACGCAGTATTTT.

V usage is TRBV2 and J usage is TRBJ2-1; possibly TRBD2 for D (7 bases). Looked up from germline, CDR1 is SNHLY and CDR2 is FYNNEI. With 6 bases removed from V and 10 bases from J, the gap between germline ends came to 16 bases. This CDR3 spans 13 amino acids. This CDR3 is CASRGGVGAEQFF. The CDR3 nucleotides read TGTGCCAGCAGAGGGGGGGTCGGGGCCGAGCAGTTCTTC.